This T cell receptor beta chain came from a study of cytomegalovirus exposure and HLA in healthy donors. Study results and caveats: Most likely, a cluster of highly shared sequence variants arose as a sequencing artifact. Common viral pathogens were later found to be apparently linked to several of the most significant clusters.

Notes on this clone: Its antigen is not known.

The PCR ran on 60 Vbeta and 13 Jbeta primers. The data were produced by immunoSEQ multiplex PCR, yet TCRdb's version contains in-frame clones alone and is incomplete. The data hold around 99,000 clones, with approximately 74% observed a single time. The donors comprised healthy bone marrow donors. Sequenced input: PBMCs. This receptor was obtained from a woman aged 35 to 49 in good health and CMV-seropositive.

Here the CDR3 reads CAISGQGRGNEQYF. The CDR3 nucleotides are TGTGCCATCAGTGGACAGGGTAGAGGGAACGAGCAGTACTTC. This chain connects TRBV10-3 to TRBJ2-7; TRBD1 agrees at 7 bases. CDR3 length: 14 residues. Trimming at V came to 4 bases and at J to 5 bases, leaving 8 bases not matched to a gene. Per the germline V gene, CDR1 is ENHRY and CDR2 is SYGVKD.